The source of this T cell receptor (beta chain) is a study of identical twins. The sample holds many counts of this clonotype. Its antigen is not identified. Each CDR3 protein gets one entry after TCRdb re-called the 5' RACE reads with MiXCR. The table lists 650,000 to 800,000 distinct CDR3 sequences, over 8.5% of them singletons. This CDR3 spans 16 amino acids. CDR1 MNHEY and CDR2 SVGAGI come from the germline V gene. V was trimmed by 2 bases and J by 1 base, leaving 11 bases between them. Study findings and constraints: Whereas memory repertoires showed no such difference, abundant cord blood beta clonotypes carried fewer insertions. Model-predicted out-of-frame TCR alpha sharing fell below observed values in monozygotic twins.

These data also featured in a second study, about yellow fever vaccine responses in identical twins.

This TCR was recovered from a woman aged 18 to 35 in good health. The chain couples TRBV6-5 to TRBJ2-2, with D possibly being TRBD1 or TRBD2 (5 bases each). The specimen was PBMCs. The CDR3: CASSYGDGWNTGELFF. CDR3 bases: TGTGCCAGCAGTTACGGGGACGGATGGAACACCGGGGAGCTGTTTTTT.